The rows below give T cell receptor beta chains drawn from one sample of a study of blood T cell repertoires in COVID-19. Repertoires were generated with immunoSEQ multiplex PCR, while TCRdb's copy carries only in-frame clones and drops some. Among under 250,000 clones, approximately 84% were seen once, and the ten largest hold over 2.5%. Material for sequencing was peripheral blood. These receptors were taken from a man over 45 who had recovered from COVID-19. CDR3s include the opening cysteine and the closing phenylalanine or tryptophan. D genes are given only for firm matches. The listing skips clone size in some rows; elsewhere it reads once, few, many or a size class.

abundance: .; d_gene: .; j_gene: TRBJ2-5; v_gene: TRBV28; CDR3nt: TGTGCCAGCATTCCATCCCCAGGGCGGGAGACCCAGTACTTC; CDR3aa: CASIPSPGRETQYF
abundance: .; d_gene: TRBD2; j_gene: TRBJ2-7; v_gene: TRBV6-1; CDR3nt: TGTGCCAGCAGTGCCGTTCCTAGCGGGCGTACTTACGAGCAGTACTTC; CDR3aa: CASSAVPSGRTYEQYF
abundance: .; d_gene: .; j_gene: TRBJ1-4; v_gene: TRBV24-1; CDR3nt: TGTGCCACCAGTGAGGGCGTTAATGAAAAACTGTTTTTT; CDR3aa: CATSEGVNEKLFF
abundance: few; d_gene: .; j_gene: TRBJ2-7; v_gene: TRBV15; CDR3nt: TGTGCCACCAGCAGAGACAACTCCTACGAGCAGTACTTC; CDR3aa: CATSRDNSYEQYF
abundance: .; d_gene: .; j_gene: TRBJ1-3; v_gene: TRBV27; CDR3nt: TGTGCCAGCAGTTTAACCTTTCTCGGGGGAAACACCATATATTTT; CDR3aa: CASSLTFLGGNTIYF
abundance: .; d_gene: TRBD2; j_gene: TRBJ2-1; v_gene: TRBV3-1/TRBV3-2; CDR3nt: TGTGCCAGCAGCCAAGAAGGACTAGCGGGAGGCAATGAGCAGTTCTTC; CDR3aa: CASSQEGLAGGNEQFF
abundance: .; d_gene: .; j_gene: TRBJ1-2; v_gene: TRBV12-1; CDR3nt: TGTGCCAGCAGCTTGGGCGTCGGGGGGCAGGAGATTAACTATGGCTACACCTTC; CDR3aa: CASSLGVGGQEINYGYTF
abundance: .; d_gene: .; j_gene: TRBJ2-2; v_gene: TRBV6-5; CDR3nt: TGTGCCAGCAATTTAGGGGTTGGGACCGGGGAGCTGTTTTTT; CDR3aa: CASNLGVGTGELFF
abundance: .; d_gene: .; j_gene: TRBJ2-1; v_gene: TRBV2; CDR3nt: TGTGCCAGCAGTGAAAAGGGGCTAATCTCCTACAATGAGCAGTTCTTC; CDR3aa: CASSEKGLISYNEQFF
abundance: .; d_gene: TRBD1; j_gene: TRBJ2-2; v_gene: TRBV27; CDR3nt: TGTGCCAGCAGTTCGACAGGGGGCGCGGACACCGGGGAGCTGTTTTTT; CDR3aa: CASSSTGGADTGELFF